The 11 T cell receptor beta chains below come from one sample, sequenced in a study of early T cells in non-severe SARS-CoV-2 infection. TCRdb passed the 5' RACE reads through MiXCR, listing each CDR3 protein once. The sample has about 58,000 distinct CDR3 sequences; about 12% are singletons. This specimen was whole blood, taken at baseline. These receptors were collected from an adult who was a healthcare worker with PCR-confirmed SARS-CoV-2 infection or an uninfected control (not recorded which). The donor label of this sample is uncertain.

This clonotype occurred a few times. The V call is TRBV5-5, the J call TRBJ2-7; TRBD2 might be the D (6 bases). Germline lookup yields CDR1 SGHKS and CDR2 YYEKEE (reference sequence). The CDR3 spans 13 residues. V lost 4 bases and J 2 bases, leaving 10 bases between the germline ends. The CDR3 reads CASSPAGPYEQYV. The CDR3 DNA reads TGTGCCAGCAGCCCGGCGGGACCCTACGAGCAGTACGTC.

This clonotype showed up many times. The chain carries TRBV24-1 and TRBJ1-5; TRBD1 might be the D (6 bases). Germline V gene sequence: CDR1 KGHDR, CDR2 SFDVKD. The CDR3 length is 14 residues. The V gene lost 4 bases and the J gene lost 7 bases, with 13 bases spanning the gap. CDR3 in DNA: TGTGCCACCAGTGACACAGGGAATAGCCAGCCCCAGCATTTT. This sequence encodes CATSDTGNSQPQHF.

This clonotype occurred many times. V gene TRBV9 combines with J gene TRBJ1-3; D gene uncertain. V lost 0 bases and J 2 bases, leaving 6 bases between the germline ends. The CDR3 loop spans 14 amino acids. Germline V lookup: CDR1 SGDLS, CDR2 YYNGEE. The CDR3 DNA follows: TGTGCCAGCAGCGTAGGAACGGCTGGAAACACCATATATTTT. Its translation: CASSVGTAGNTIYF.

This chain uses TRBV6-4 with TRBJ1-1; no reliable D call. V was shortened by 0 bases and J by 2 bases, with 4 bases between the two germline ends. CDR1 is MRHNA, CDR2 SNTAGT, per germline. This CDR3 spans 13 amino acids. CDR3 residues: CASSDSSNTEAFF. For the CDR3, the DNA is TGTGCCAGCAGTGACTCGTCCAACACTGAAGCTTTCTTT.

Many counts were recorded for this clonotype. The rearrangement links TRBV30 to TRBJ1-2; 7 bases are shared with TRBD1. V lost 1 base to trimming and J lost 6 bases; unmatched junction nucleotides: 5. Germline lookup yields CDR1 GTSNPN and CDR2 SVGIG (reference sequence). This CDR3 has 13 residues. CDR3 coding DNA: TGTGCCTGGAGTGGACAGGGTGGAAATGGCTACACCTTC. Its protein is CAWSGQGGNGYTF. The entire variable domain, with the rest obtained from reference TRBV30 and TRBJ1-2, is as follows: SQTIHQWPATLVQPVGSPLSLECTVEGTSNPNLYWYRQAAGRGLQLLFYSVGIGQISSEVPQNLSASRPQDRQFILSSKKLLLSDSGFYLCAWSGQGGNGYTFGSGTRLTVV.

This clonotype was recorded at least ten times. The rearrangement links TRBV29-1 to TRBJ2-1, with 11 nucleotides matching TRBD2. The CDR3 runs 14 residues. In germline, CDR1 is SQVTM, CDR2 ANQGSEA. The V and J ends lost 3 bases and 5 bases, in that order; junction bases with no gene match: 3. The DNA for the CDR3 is TGCAGCGTTGATCCTAGCGGGGGGAACAATGAGCAGTTCTTC. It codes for CSVDPSGGNNEQFF.

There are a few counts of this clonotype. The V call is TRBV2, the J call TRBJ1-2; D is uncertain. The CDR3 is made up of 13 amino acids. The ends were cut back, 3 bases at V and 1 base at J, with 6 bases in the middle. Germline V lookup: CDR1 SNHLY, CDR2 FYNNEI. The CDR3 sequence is CASSDRVNYGYTF. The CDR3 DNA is TGTGCCAGCAGTGACAGAGTTAACTATGGCTACACCTTC.

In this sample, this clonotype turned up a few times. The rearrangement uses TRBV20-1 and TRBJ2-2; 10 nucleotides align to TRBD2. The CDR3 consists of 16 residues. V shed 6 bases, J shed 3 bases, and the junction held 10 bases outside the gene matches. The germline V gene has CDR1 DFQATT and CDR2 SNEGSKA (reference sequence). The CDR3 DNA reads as TGCAGTGCAAGAAGAGGACTAGCGGAATACACCGGGGAGCTGTTTTTT. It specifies CSARRGLAEYTGELFF.

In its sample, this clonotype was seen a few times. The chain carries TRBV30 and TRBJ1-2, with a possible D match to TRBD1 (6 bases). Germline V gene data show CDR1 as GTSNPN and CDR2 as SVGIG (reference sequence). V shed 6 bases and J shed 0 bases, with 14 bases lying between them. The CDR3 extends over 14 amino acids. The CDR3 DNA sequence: TGTGCCTGCGGAGGGGGAATCCCTAACTATGGCTACACCTTC. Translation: CACGGGIPNYGYTF.

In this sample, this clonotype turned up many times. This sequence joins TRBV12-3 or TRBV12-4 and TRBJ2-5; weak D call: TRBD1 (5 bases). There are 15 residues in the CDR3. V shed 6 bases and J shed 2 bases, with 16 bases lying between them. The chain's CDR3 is CASSRLRAFQETQYF. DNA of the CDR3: TGTGCCAGCAGCCGACTCAGGGCTTTTCAAGAGACCCAGTACTTC.

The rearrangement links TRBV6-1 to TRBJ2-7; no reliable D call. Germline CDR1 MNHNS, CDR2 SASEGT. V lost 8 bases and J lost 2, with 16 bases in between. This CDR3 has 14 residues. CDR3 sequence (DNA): TGTGCCAGCGCCAAAGACGCAGCTCCCTACGAGCAGTACGTC. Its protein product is CASAKDAAPYEQYV.